This entry describes one T cell receptor beta chain. The sample belongs to a study of shared clonotypes between healthy human individuals. Repertoires were generated with immunoSEQ multiplex PCR, while TCRdb's copy carries only in-frame clones and drops some. Among about 670,000 clones listed, about two thirds were seen once. Input material: memory CD4+ T cells sorted from blood. Subset: CD45RA-negative fraction. This TCR derives from a woman in her twenties or thirties in good health.

The CDR3 DNA follows: TGTGCCAGCGGACAGTATAGCAATCAGCCCCAGCATTTT. This codes for CASGQYSNQPQHF. The chain has TRBV28 and TRBJ1-5; TRBD1 is a possible D gene (6 bases). Germline assignment: CDR1 MDHEN and CDR2 SYDVKM. With 8 bases removed from V and 0 bases from J, the gap between germline ends came to 8 bases. The CDR3 spans 13 residues.